These T cell receptor beta chains were read from a single sample in a study of cytomegalovirus exposure and HLA in healthy donors. Assay: immunoSEQ multiplex PCR; the TCRdb copy retains only in-frame clones and omits some. The profile shows roughly 110,000 clones, around 74% of them singletons. The sample consisted of PBMCs. These receptors all come from a man under 40 in good health and CMV-seropositive. The CDR3 runs from the conserved cysteine through the conserved F or W. D genes are given only for firm matches. For some rows the clone size is stated as once, few or many, or as a class when expanded; others skip it.

cdr3_length j_call clone_size v_call d_call cdr3_aa cdr3_nt
14 TRBJ2-5 NA TRBV9 NA CASSPNVGGETQYF TGTGCCAGCAGCCCCAACGTCGGCGGGGAGACCCAGTACTTC
13 TRBJ1-1 NA TRBV2 NA CASSSDSPTEAFF TGTGCCAGCAGCTCGGATAGCCCCACTGAAGCTTTCTTT
15 TRBJ2-3 NA TRBV7-2 NA CASSFGRAVTDTQYF TGTGCCAGCAGCTTCGGCAGGGCGGTCACAGATACGCAGTATTTT
15 TRBJ2-2 few TRBV5-1 NA CASSLDRVETGELFF TGCGCCAGCAGCTTGGACAGGGTTGAGACCGGGGAGCTGTTTTTT
16 TRBJ2-1 NA TRBV11-1 TRBD2 CASSLGRTSENNEQFF TGTGCCAGCAGCTTAGGAAGGACTAGCGAGAACAATGAGCAGTTCTTC
16 TRBJ1-4 NA TRBV7-9 NA CASSLSSGATNEKLFF TGTGCCAGCAGCTTAAGCTCAGGGGCCACTAATGAAAAACTGTTTTTT
14 TRBJ1-4 NA TRBV5-1 TRBD1 CASGPTGGYEKLFF TGCGCCAGCGGTCCAACAGGGGGCTATGAAAAACTGTTTTTT
18 TRBJ2-2 NA TRBV25-1 TRBD2 CASTGSFAGGRYTGELFF TGTGCCAGCACGGGGTCGTTTGCGGGGGGCCGATACACCGGGGAGCTGTTTTTT
12 TRBJ2-7 many TRBV7-9 NA CASSWEVGEQYF TGTGCCAGCTCATGGGAGGTCGGCGAGCAGTACTTC
13 TRBJ2-5 NA TRBV2 NA CASSQRYQETQYF TGTGCCAGCAGCCAGCGGTACCAAGAGACCCAGTACTTC
13 TRBJ1-2 NA TRBV14 NA CASSQAINYGYTF TGTGCCAGCAGCCAAGCAATCAACTATGGCTACACCTTC
15 TRBJ2-7 NA TRBV6-4 NA CASSGPGHPSYEQYF TGTGCCAGCAGTGGGCCGGGACATCCCTCCTACGAGCAGTACTTC
12 TRBJ2-7 NA TRBV9 NA CASSAGAYEQYF TGTGCCAGCAGCGCGGGGGCCTACGAGCAGTACTTC
15 TRBJ1-2 NA TRBV28 NA CASSGTARPLYGYTF TGTGCCAGCAGTGGAACAGCCAGACCTCTCTATGGCTACACCTTC
18 TRBJ2-1 NA TRBV25-1 NA CASSEYGASSGRYNEQFF TGTGCCAGCAGTGAATATGGGGCCTCGAGCGGGCGATACAATGAGCAGTTCTTC
14 TRBJ1-4 NA TRBV9 TRBD1 CASSVAGTGEKLFF TGTGCCAGCAGCGTAGCCGGGACAGGGGAAAAACTGTTTTTT
13 TRBJ2-2 NA TRBV9 TRBD2 CASAGGGTGELFF TGTGCCAGCGCGGGGGGAGGGACCGGGGAGCTGTTTTTT
14 TRBJ1-1 NA TRBV28 TRBD1 CASRGGQRHTEAFF TGTGCCAGCAGAGGGGGACAGAGACACACTGAAGCTTTCTTT
18 TRBJ2-2 NA TRBV4-2 TRBD1 CASSQDLGRGYLAGELFF TGTGCCAGCAGCCAAGATTTGGGCAGGGGGTATTTGGCCGGGGAGCTGTTTTTT
16 TRBJ2-1 NA TRBV7-3 TRBD2 CASSWLAGSSYNEQFF TGTGCCAGCAGCTGGCTAGCGGGTAGCTCCTACAATGAGCAGTTCTTC
15 TRBJ2-1 many TRBV4-1 TRBD2 CASSRLAGGGNEQFF TGCGCCAGCAGCCGATTAGCGGGAGGGGGCAATGAGCAGTTCTTC
14 TRBJ2-5 NA TRBV28 TRBD2 CASKSGGPQETQYF TGTGCCAGCAAGAGCGGGGGACCACAAGAGACCCAGTACTTC
13 TRBJ2-7 few TRBV9 TRBD1 CASSGGQGYEQYF TGTGCCAGCAGCGGGGGACAGGGGTACGAGCAGTACTTC
17 TRBJ2-7 NA TRBV2 TRBD1 CASSEEGRGTGNSEQYF TGTGCCAGCAGTGAAGAGGGTAGGGGGACAGGGAACTCCGAGCAGTACTTC
18 TRBJ2-2 NA TRBV4-1 TRBD2 CASSQDFGAGGATGELFF TGCGCCAGCAGCCAAGATTTCGGAGCGGGGGGGGCCACCGGGGAGCTGTTTTTT
18 TRBJ1-5 NA TRBV27 NA CASSLYYNRDRSNQPQHF TGTGCCAGCAGTTTATACTATAACAGGGACCGGAGTAATCAGCCCCAGCATTTT
16 TRBJ1-6 NA TRBV2 NA CASNGQLSSYNSPLHF TGTGCCAGCAATGGACAGTTAAGCTCCTATAATTCACCCCTCCACTTT